Listed below are T cell receptor beta chains from one sample, sequenced in a study of blood T cell repertoires in COVID-19. Data came from immunoSEQ multiplex PCR; TCRdb stores just in-frame clones and leaves some out. Among 140,000 to 150,000 clones, approximately 86% were seen once, and the ten largest hold 1.5% to 2%. The sample consisted of peripheral blood. All receptors come from a man in his sixties or seventies with acute or convalescent COVID-19. The CDR3 runs from the conserved cysteine through the conserved F or W. Fields, in order: clone size, J gene, D gene, CDR3 length, V gene, CDR3 protein, CDR3 DNA. The D gene is left open where the match is weak. Clone size is shown for a subset of rows, as once, few, many or a class of expanded clone.

NA | TRBJ2-5 | TRBD2 | 17 | TRBV24-1 | CATSEYGTSASGETQYF | TGTGCCACCAGTGAATATGGGACTAGCGCCTCTGGGGAGACCCAGTACTTC
NA | TRBJ1-1 | NA | 12 | TRBV23-1 | CASSLMNTEAFF | TGCGCCAGCAGTCTCATGAACACTGAAGCTTTCTTT
NA | TRBJ2-3 | NA | 13 | TRBV12-3/TRBV12-4 | CASSYSHTDTQYF | TGTGCCAGCAGTTACAGTCACACAGATACGCAGTATTTT
NA | TRBJ1-2 | TRBD1 | 15 | TRBV19 | CASSAGQGPNYGYTF | TGTGCCAGTAGTGCCGGACAGGGTCCTAACTATGGCTACACCTTC
NA | TRBJ1-6 | NA | 14 | TRBV14 | CAIGQKLTRSPLHF | TGTGCCATCGGACAGAAACTCACTCGTTCACCCCTCCACTTT
NA | TRBJ2-3 | TRBD1 | 17 | TRBV5-1 | CASSLATGGKSTDTQYF | TGCGCCAGCAGCTTGGCTACAGGGGGTAAAAGCACAGATACGCAGTATTTT
NA | TRBJ1-6 | TRBD1 | 15 | TRBV2 | CASSGSTGGGSPLHF | TGTGCCAGCAGTGGGTCGACAGGGGGCGGGTCACCCCTCCACTTT
NA | TRBJ2-1 | NA | 16 | TRBV11-3 | CASSVTSGHPYNEQFF | TGTGCCAGCAGCGTTACCTCGGGACACCCCTACAATGAGCAGTTCTTC
NA | TRBJ2-1 | TRBD1 | 14 | TRBV15 | CATSRGTGKNEQFF | TGTGCCACCAGCAGGGGGACAGGGAAGAATGAGCAGTTCTTC
few | TRBJ2-5 | TRBD1 | 15 | TRBV9 | CASSVDWDRGQTQYF | TGTGCCAGCAGCGTAGACTGGGACAGGGGTCAGACCCAGTACTTC